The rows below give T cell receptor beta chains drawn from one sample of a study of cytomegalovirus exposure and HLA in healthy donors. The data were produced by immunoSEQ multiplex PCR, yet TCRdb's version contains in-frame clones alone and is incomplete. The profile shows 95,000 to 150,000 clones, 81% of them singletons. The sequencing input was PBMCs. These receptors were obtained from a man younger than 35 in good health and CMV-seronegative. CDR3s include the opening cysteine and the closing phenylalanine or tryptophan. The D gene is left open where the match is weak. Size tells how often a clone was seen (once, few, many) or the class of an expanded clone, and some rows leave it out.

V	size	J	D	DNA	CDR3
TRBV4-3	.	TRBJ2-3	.	TGCGCCAGCAGCCGAATTACCGGGACAACAGATACGCAGTATTTT	CASSRITGTTDTQYF
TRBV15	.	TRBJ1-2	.	TGTGCCACCAGCAGAGAGGGACATCCCTATGGCTACACCTTC	CATSREGHPYGYTF
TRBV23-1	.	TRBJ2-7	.	TGCGCCAGCAGCCCCGAAGGTTCAGGACAGTGCTCCTACGAGCAGTACTTC	CASSPEGSGQCSYEQYF
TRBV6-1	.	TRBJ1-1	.	TGTGCCAGCAGTGAAGTGGTTAAGCGGGGCCGGGTTAACACTGAAGCTTTCTTT	CASSEVVKRGRVNTEAFF
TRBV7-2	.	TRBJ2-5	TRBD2	TGTGCCAGCAGCCAGGGAAGCGGGGGGAATCAAGAGACCCAGTACTTC	CASSQGSGGNQETQYF
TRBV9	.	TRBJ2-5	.	TGTGCCAGCAGCGGAGAGGACAGTCTGGGAGAGACCCAGTACTTC	CASSGEDSLGETQYF
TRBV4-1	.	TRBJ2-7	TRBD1	TGCGCCAGCAGCCGGGGACAGGGGGCCTACGAGCAGTACTTC	CASSRGQGAYEQYF
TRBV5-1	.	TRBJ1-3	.	TGCGCCAGCCAGGAAGGCGGCGGGACGATCTCTGGAAACACCATATATTTT	CASQEGGGTISGNTIYF
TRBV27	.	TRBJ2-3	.	TGTGCCAGCAGTTTCCTATCCGGGACACAGGGTGCAAATACGCAGTATTTT	CASSFLSGTQGANTQYF
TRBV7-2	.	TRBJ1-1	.	TGTGCCAGCAGCTTAATAAGGGGCGGAGTCACTGAAGCTTTCTTT	CASSLIRGGVTEAFF
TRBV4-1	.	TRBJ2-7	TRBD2	TGCGCCAGCAGCCAGATGCTAGCGGGGACCAACGAGCAGTACTTC	CASSQMLAGTNEQYF
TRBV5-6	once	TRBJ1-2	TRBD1	TGTGCCAGCAGCTTGGGGCAGGGGGCTGGCTATGGCTACACCTTC	CASSLGQGAGYGYTF
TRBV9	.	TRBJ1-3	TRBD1	TGTGCCAGCAGCGTAGGGGGGACAGCTGGAAACACCATATATTTT	CASSVGGTAGNTIYF
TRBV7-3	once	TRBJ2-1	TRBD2	TGTGCCAGCAGCACCTCACTCGGACTAGCGAGCGATGAGCAGTTCTTC	CASSTSLGLASDEQFF
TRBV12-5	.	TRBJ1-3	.	TGTGCTAGTGGGTCAGAAGACAGGTCTGGAAACACCATATATTTT	CASGSEDRSGNTIYF
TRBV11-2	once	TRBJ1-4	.	TGTGCCAGCAGCTTAGCAGTCCAATTGGGGCATCGGGAAAAACTGTTTTTT	CASSLAVQLGHREKLFF
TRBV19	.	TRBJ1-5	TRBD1	TGTGCCAGTAGTATTTTTACAGGGGAATATCAGCCCCAGCATTTT	CASSIFTGEYQPQHF
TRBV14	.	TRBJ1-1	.	TGTGCCAGCAGCCAAGATGGTCGCGGGAGGGCCACTGAAGCTTTCTTT	CASSQDGRGRATEAFF
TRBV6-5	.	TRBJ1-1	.	TGTGCCAGCAGTTACGGGGGGGTGAACACTGAAGCTTTCTTT	CASSYGGVNTEAFF
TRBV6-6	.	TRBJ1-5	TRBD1	TGTGCCAGCAGTTGGGGACAGGGGGCAAAGCAGCCCCAGCATTTT	CASSWGQGAKQPQHF
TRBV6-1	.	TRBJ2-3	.	TGTGCCAGCAGTGAATGTCGACTCCTAGAAGCGGATACGCAGTATTTT	CASSECRLLEADTQYF
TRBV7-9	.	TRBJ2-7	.	TGTGCCAGCAGCTTAAATTCCAACTCCTACGAGCAGTACTTC	CASSLNSNSYEQYF
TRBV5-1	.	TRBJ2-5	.	TGCGCCAGCAGCTTGGTCCAGGAGGTGGGAGAGACCCAGTACTTC	CASSLVQEVGETQYF
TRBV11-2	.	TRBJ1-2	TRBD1	TGTGCCAGCAGCTTGCGGGACAGAAGGGACTATGGCTACACCTTC	CASSLRDRRDYGYTF
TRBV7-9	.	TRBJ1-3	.	TGTGCCAGCAGCTTAGTTGCGGGAAACACCATATATTTT	CASSLVAGNTIYF
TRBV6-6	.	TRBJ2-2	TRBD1	TGTGCCAGCACCCCCGACAGGGCGGGCACCGGGGAGCTGTTTTTT	CASTPDRAGTGELFF
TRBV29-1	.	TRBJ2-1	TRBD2	TGCAGCGTTGATCCCGGGGGGGCGGGGAATGAGCAGTTCTTC	CSVDPGGAGNEQFF
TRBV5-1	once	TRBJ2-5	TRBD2	TGCGCCAGCAGCCTGGGACCCCGGGGGGGAGAGACCCAGTACTTC	CASSLGPRGGETQYF
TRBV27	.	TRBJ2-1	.	TGTGCCAGCAGTTTGACTAACAATGAGCAGTTCTTC	CASSLTNNEQFF
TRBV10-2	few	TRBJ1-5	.	TGCGCCAGCAGTGAGCAGGGAAGGAATCAGCCCCAGCATTTT	CASSEQGRNQPQHF
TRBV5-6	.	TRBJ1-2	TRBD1	TGTGCCAGCAGCTTGTACAGGGGTAGAAATGGCTACACCTTC	CASSLYRGRNGYTF
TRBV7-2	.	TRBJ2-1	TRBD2	TGTGCCAGCAGCTTGGGACTAGCCTACAATGAGCAGTTCTTC	CASSLGLAYNEQFF
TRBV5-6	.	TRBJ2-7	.	TGTGCCAGCAGCCGTCAGGTCTTCTCCTACGAGCAGTACTTC	CASSRQVFSYEQYF
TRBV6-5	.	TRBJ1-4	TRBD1	TGTGCCAGCAGCAAAACCGGGACAGGGAGCGAAAAACTGTTTTTT	CASSKTGTGSEKLFF
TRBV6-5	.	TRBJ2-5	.	TGTGCCAGCAGTTATGAAGCGTCAAGCATCCAAGAGACCCAGTACTTC	CASSYEASSIQETQYF
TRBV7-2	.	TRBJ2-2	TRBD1	TGTGCCAGCAGCCTTGGGACAGGGTTCACCGGGGAGCTGTTTTTT	CASSLGTGFTGELFF
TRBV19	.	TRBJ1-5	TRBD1	TGTGCCAGTAGTAGGACAGGGATAAAATATAGCAATCAGCCCCAGCATTTT	CASSRTGIKYSNQPQHF
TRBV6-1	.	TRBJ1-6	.	TGTGCCAGCAGGGAGAACTCACCCCTCCACTTT	CASRENSPLHF
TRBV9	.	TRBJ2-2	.	TGTGCCAGCAGCGTAGTGGGAGAAACCGGGGAGCTGTTTTTT	CASSVVGETGELFF
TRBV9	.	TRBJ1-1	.	TGTGCCAGTAAGGGGCCTGGGGTTGAAGCTTTCTTT	CASKGPGVEAFF
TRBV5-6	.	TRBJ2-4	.	TGTGCCAGCAGCTTGGTTACGGGGTCCAAAAACATTCAGTACTTC	CASSLVTGSKNIQYF
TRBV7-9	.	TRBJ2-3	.	TGTGCCAGCAGCCCCTCCACAGATACGCAGTATTTT	CASSPSTDTQYF
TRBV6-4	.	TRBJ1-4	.	TGTGCCAGCAGTATACAATTGCCGAAGGAAAAACTGTTTTTT	CASSIQLPKEKLFF
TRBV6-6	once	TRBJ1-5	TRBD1	TGTGCCAGCAGTTACCTCGAGGGACAGGGTTTGCAGCCCCAGCATTTT	CASSYLEGQGLQPQHF
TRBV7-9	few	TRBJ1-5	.	TGTTCCAGCAGCTTAGTATCGGGTTTCGATAGCAATCAGCCCCAGCATTTT	CSSSLVSGFDSNQPQHF
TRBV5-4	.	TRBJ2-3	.	TGTGCCAGCAGCTTGCCAGGGGATACGCAGTATTTT	CASSLPGDTQYF